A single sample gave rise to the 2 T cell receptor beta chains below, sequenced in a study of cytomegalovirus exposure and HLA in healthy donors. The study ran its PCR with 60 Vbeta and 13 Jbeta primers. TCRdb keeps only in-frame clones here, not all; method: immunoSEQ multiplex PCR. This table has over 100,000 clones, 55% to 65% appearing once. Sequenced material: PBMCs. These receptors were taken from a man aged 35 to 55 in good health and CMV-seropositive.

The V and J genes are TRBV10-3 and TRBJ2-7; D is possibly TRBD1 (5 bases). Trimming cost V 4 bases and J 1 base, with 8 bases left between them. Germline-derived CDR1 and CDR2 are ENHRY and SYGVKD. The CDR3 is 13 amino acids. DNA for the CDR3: TGTGCCATCAGTGTTTCAGGGTCCTACGAGCAGTACTTC. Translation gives CAISVSGSYEQYF.

The CDR3 loop is CASSLATSEQYF. The CDR3 nucleotides read TGCGCCAGCAGCTTGGCTACTAGCGAGCAGTACTTC. The J gene is TRBJ2-7, the V gene TRBV5-1, with D tentatively TRBD2 (5 bases). The CDR3 has 12 residues. Germline V CDR1 and CDR2: SGHRS, YFSETQ. V was pared by 0 bases and J by 6 bases, with 7 bases between.